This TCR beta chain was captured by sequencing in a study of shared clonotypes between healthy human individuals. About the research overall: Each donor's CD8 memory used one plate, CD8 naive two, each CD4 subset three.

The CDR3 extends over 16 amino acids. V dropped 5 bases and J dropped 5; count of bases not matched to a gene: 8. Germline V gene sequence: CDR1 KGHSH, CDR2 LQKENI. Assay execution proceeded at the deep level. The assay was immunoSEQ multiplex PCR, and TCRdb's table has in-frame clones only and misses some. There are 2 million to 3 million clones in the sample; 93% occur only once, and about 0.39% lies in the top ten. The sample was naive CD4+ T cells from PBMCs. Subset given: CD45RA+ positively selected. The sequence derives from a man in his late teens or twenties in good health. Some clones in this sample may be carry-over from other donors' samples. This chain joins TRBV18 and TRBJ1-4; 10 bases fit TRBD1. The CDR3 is CASSTTPGQGNEKLFF. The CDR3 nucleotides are TGTGCCAGCTCAACGACCCCGGGACAGGGGAATGAAAAACTGTTTTTT.